The 26 T cell receptor beta chains reported below all come from one sample, sequenced in a study of tumor and adjacent non-tumor tissue in lung cancer. No cell sorting was done before RNA was extracted from the tissue. Distant lung tissue was collected more than 3 cm away from the tumor edge. The library came from three nested PCR rounds adapted from ARM-PCR protocols. TCRdb processed the multiplex PCR reads anew with MiXCR; each CDR3 protein has one entry. This sample has 94,000 or so distinct CDR3 sequences, with 75% to 85% found just once. The sequenced sample was distant non-tumor lung tissue. The origin of the receptors is a woman between 50 and 59 years old with non-small cell lung cancer.

Remarks on this clonotype: At one boundary the junction diverges from the germline segment, which might be a read error. The chain combines TRBV7-8 with TRBJ2-1; tentative D call: TRBD2 (7 bases). Germline CDR1 reads SGHVS; CDR2 reads FQNEAQ. The CDR3 has 17 residues. The CDR3 DNA is TGTGCCAGCCGCCCCGGACTAGGGGGATACCGGGTCGATGAGCGGTTCTTT. Its protein product is CASRPGLGGYRVDERFF.

With regard to this clonotype: Mismatch with germline at one junction end may stem from a read error. This rearrangement joins TRBV12-3 or TRBV12-4 to TRBJ1-1, with D possibly matching TRBD1 (5 bases). This CDR3 is built from 15 residues. CDR3 sequence (DNA): TGTGTCAGCAGTTTAGGGACCTTAGGGAACACTGAAGCTTTCTTT. Protein product: CVSSLGTLGNTEAFF.

Worth noting for this clonotype: One end of the junction does not line up with germline, which may come from a read error. This chain connects TRBV4-2 to TRBJ1-2; D not resolved. CDR1 is LGHNA and CDR2 is YNFKEQ in the germline V gene. This CDR3 region has 15 residues. Written as DNA, the CDR3 is TGTGCCAGCAGCCAAGATTTAAGCGTTAACTATGGTAACATCTTC. Translation: CASSQDLSVNYGNIF.

The sample holds a few counts of this clonotype. A much larger clone lies a single base off, so this may be a read error. The rearrangement uses TRBV6-5 and TRBJ2-1, with D perhaps TRBD2 (6 bases). This CDR3 is built from 15 residues. Looked up from germline, CDR1 is MNHEY and CDR2 is SVGAGI. V was trimmed by 2 bases and J by 5 bases, leaving 13 bases between them. This CDR3 is CASSYGLARHNEQFF. The CDR3 DNA follows: TGTGCCAGCAGTTACGGCCTAGCGCGCCACAATGAGCAGTTCTTC.

Remarks on this clonotype: Germline and junction disagree at one end, which may indicate a read error. The chain is built from TRBV25-1 and TRBJ2-1; no reliable D call. Germline CDR1 and CDR2: MGHDK and SYGVNS. This CDR3 has 15 amino acids. DNA of the CDR3: TGTGCCAGCACTGAATATGTCGGGTCCCACAATGAGCAGTTCTTC. It encodes CASTEYVGSHNEQFF.

The chain combines TRBV7-9 with TRBJ2-3, with 10 bases fitting TRBD1. CDR1 and CDR2 from the germline V gene are SEHNR and FQNEAQ (reference sequence). The CDR3 consists of 16 residues. After removal of 8 bases from V and 4 bases from J, the junction contained 12 bases not matched to a gene. This CDR3 is CASGLADRGLADTQYF. The CDR3 DNA is TGTGCCAGCGGTCTCGCCGACAGGGGGCTGGCAGATACGCAGTATTTT.

To note about this clonotype: A much larger clone is a single base away; this may be a read error. The gene calls are TRBV5-1 and TRBJ1-1, with 8 positions matching TRBD1. Trimming took 3 bases from V and 4 from J; bases not matched to a gene: 5. The CDR3 spans 14 residues. Per the germline V gene, CDR1 is SGHRS and CDR2 is YFSETQ. Here the CDR3 DNA reads TGCGCCAGCAGCTGTGGACAGGGAGGCACTGAAGCTTTCTTT. It specifies CASSCGQGGTEAFF.

This clonotype occurred a few times. This may come from a read error, since a much larger clone is one base off. The J gene is TRBJ2-7, the V gene TRBV6-6, with no clear D. The CDR3 sequence is 13 residues long. Germline V gene lookup returns CDR1 MNHNY and CDR2 SVGAGI (reference sequence). The CDR3 loop reads CVSSLDPSYEQYF. DNA for the CDR3: TGTGTCAGCTCTCTGGATCCATCCTACGAGCAGTACTTC.

As regards this clonotype: At one of its ends the junction is not consistent with the germline gene, which may arise from a read error. The chain uses TRBV29-1 and TRBJ2-7; TRBD2 agrees at 13 bases. The CDR3 extends over 15 amino acids. CDR1 is SQVTM and CDR2 is ANQGSEA in the germline V gene. The CDR3 sequence: CSVDRTSGSLHEQCF. The DNA for the CDR3 is TGCAGTGTTGACAGGACTAGCGGGAGTCTACACGAGCAGTGCTTC.

Worth noting for this clonotype: One end of the junction does not line up with germline, which may come from a read error. This sequence joins TRBV10-1 and TRBJ1-1, with TRBD1 matching over 7 bases. Germline V gives CDR1 WNHNN, CDR2 SYGVQD (reference sequence). The CDR3 has 14 amino acids. CDR3 loop: CASRPQGHTSEALF. In nucleotides, the CDR3 is TGCGCCAGCAGGCCACAGGGGCATACCTCTGAGGCTCTCTTT.

This clonotype was seen repeatedly, ten times or more. The chain joins TRBV6-1 to TRBJ2-7; 10 bases agree with TRBD2. Germline trimming cut 6 bases from V and 3 bases from J; bases unmatched to any gene: 8. The germline CDR1 and CDR2 sequences are MNHNS and SASEGT. The CDR3 sequence is 15 residues long. The CDR3 reads CASSAWTSGLYEQYF. DNA of the CDR3: TGTGCCAGCAGCGCCTGGACTAGCGGACTCTACGAGCAGTACTTC.

CDR3 in amino acids: CASVSGHNEQFF. CDR3 bases: TGTGCCTCTGTTAGCGGCCACAATGAGCAGTTCTTC. The chain has TRBV10-3 and TRBJ2-1, with D maybe TRBD2 (6 bases). Trimming shortened V by 11 bases and J by 5 bases, and 13 bases separated the two germline ends. The CDR3 is 12 residues long. Germline CDR1 reads ENHRY; CDR2 reads SYGVKD.

Notes on this clonotype: The junction differs from germline at one of its ends, possibly a read error. V is TRBV4-1 and J is TRBJ2-7; D not resolved. CDR1 is MGHRA and CDR2 is YSYEKL in the germline V gene. CDR3 length equals 15 residues. The CDR3 reads CASRQPGTKSYERYF. The CDR3 DNA reads as TGCGCCAGCAGGCAACCCGGAACGAAGTCCTACGAGCGGTACTTC.

The table lists this clonotype with many counts. The rearrangement joins TRBV29-1 to TRBJ2-3; 14 bases match TRBD2. Germline trimming cut 3 bases from V and 5 bases from J; bases unmatched to any gene: 4. Germline CDR1 and CDR2: SQVTM and ANQGSEA. This CDR3 comprises 15 residues. The CDR3 spells CSVDGLAGGVDTQYF. DNA of the CDR3: TGCAGCGTTGATGGACTAGCGGGAGGTGTAGATACGCAGTATTTT.

This clonotype has only one observation. Because it lacks the conserved phenylalanine or tryptophan at the end, this CDR3 is likely a read error. The chain uses TRBV2 and TRBJ2-1; TRBD2 is a possible D gene (6 bases). Germline values: CDR1 SNHLY, CDR2 FYNNEI. The CDR3 is 15 amino acids. The CDR3 coding sequence is TGTGCCGGCAGTTCGGACGGGAGCTCCTACAATGAGCAGTTCCTC. Translated: CAGSSDGSSYNEQFL.

This clonotype has more than one count but fewer than ten. A clone one base away is much larger, so this may be a read error. V gene TRBV12-3 or TRBV12-4 combines with J gene TRBJ2-5, with D maybe TRBD1 (5 bases). CDR3 length equals 14 residues. V lost 10 bases and J lost 5, with 20 bases in between. The CDR3 nucleotides read TGTGCCAACAGGCGGACGGAGCGAAAGGAGACCCAGTACTTC. This codes for CANRRTERKETQYF.

On this clonotype itself: This is likely a read error, given that the CDR3 carries no conserved phenylalanine or tryptophan at its end. The chain is built from TRBV5-4 and TRBJ2-1; no reliable D call. This CDR3 is built from 16 residues. CDR1 is SGHNT, CDR2 YYREEE, per germline (reference sequence). The CDR3 here is CASSSTSRNRYNEQFL. In nucleotides, the CDR3 is TGTGCCAGTAGCTCCACCTCCCGAAACCGCTACAATGAGCAGTTCCTC.

Only one count was recorded for this clonotype. No conserved phenylalanine or tryptophan ends this CDR3, so it is likely a read error. The chain has TRBV19 and TRBJ1-5; TRBD1 might be the D (5 bases). Germline CDR1 and CDR2: LNHDA and SQIVND (reference sequence). CDR3 length: 15 amino acids. V lost 3 bases, J lost 1 base, and 10 bases lay in between. The DNA for the CDR3 is TGTGCCAGTAGTATCTGGGGCACCAGCAATCAGCCCCAGCATCTT. It codes for CASSIWGTSNQPQHL.

This clonotype occurred many times. The chain has TRBV11-2 and TRBJ1-6; D is unresolved. V was shortened by 0 bases and J by 9 bases, with 9 bases between the two germline ends. Looked up from germline, CDR1 is SGHAT and CDR2 is FQNNGV. This CDR3 region has 14 residues. In DNA, the CDR3 is TGTGCCAGCAGCTTAGATCCGGGCCCTTCACCCCTCCACTTT. Its translation: CASSLDPGPSPLHF.

A word on this clonotype: One junction end does not reproduce the germline sequence, and a read error may be involved. This chain uses TRBV6-2 or TRBV6-3 with TRBJ2-7; 8 bases agree with TRBD2. This CDR3 has 14 amino acids. Germline CDR1 MNHEY, CDR2 SVGEGT. The CDR3 region has the DNA TGTGGCAGCAGTTCAGCGGGAGATTCCTACGAACAGTACTTC. Translating it yields CGSSSAGDSYEQYF.

Note on this clonotype: The CDR3 carries no conserved terminal phenylalanine or tryptophan, so it likely arises from a read error. The V gene is TRBV5-1, the J gene TRBJ2-7; the match to TRBD2 covers 7 bases. Germline-derived CDR1 and CDR2 are SGHRS and YFSETQ. The CDR3 contains 17 residues. CDR3: CVSSPVGLGVRDYEQYY. In DNA, the CDR3 is TGCGTCAGCAGCCCGGTTGGACTGGGGGTTCGGGACTACGAACAGTACTAC.

This clonotype was detected once. This chain connects TRBV12-3 or TRBV12-4 to TRBJ1-5; D call uncertain. The V end was cut by 4 bases, the J end by 1 base, with 5 bases between. CDR3 size: 13 residues. Here the CDR3 DNA reads TGTGCCAGCAGTTCAGACAGCAATCAGCCCCAGCATTTT. Amino acids: CASSSDSNQPQHF.

Note on this clonotype: This CDR3 is missing its conserved last phenylalanine or tryptophan, likely due to a read error. The chain carries TRBV6-5 and TRBJ2-7, with 8 nucleotides matching TRBD1. The J segment lost 9 bases and the V segment lost 5 bases, leaving 15 bases of the junction unmatched. The CDR3 runs to 15 residues. Germline assignment: CDR1 MNHEY and CDR2 SVGAGI. CDR3 DNA sequence: TGTGCCAGCAGTGGCAGGACAGGGCGAACCCACGGGCAGTACTCC. The encoded protein is CASSGRTGRTHGQYS.

Points on this clonotype: A much larger clone lies one base from this, so it may be a read error. The rearrangement uses TRBV6-5 and TRBJ2-1, with 13 bases that match TRBD2. Germline V lookup: CDR1 MNHEY, CDR2 SVGAGI. The CDR3 is 14 amino acids. CDR3 sequence: CAGSYSGTSGKQFF. The CDR3 region has the DNA TGTGCCGGCAGTTACTCTGGGACTAGCGGGAAGCAGTTCTTC.

The sample holds many counts of this clonotype. The rearrangement uses TRBV7-9 and TRBJ2-1, with 7 bases matching TRBD2. The CDR3 extends over 18 amino acids. Germline V gives CDR1 SEHNR, CDR2 FQNEAQ (reference sequence). J was trimmed by 8 bases and V by 4 bases; bases with no gene match: 20. CDR3 protein: CASSSNLLPAGMRYEQFF. CDR3 nucleotides: TGTGCCAGCAGCTCCAACCTTCTACCAGCGGGGATGCGCTATGAGCAGTTCTTC.

To note about this clonotype: Its ends do not fully match the called genes, so a read error is possible. The rearrangement joins TRBV12-3 or TRBV12-4 to TRBJ2-1, with a weak D call TRBD2 (6 bases). This CDR3 region has 14 residues. Written as DNA, the CDR3 is TGTGGCAGCAATCCGCGACTAGAGAGCAATGAGCAGTTCTTC. It codes for CGSNPRLESNEQFF.